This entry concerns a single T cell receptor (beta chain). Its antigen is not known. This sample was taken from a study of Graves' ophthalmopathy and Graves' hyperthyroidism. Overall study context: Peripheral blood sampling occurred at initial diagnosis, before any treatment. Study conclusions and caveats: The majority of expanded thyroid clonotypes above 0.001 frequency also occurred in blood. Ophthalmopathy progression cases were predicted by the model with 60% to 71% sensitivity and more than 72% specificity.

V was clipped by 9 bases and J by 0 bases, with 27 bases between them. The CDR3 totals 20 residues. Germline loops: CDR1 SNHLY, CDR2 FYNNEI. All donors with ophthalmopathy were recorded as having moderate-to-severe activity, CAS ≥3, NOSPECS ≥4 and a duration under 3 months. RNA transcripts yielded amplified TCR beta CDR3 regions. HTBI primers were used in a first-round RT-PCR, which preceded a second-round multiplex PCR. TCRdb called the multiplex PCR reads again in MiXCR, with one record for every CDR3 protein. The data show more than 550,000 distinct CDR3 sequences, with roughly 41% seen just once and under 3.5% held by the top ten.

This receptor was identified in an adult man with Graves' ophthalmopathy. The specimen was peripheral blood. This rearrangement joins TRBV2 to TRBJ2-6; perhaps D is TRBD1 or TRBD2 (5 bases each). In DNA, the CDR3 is TGTGCCAGTTGGAGGTTCGCCCGAACGGGACGGAACTCTGGGGCCAACGTCCTGACTTTC. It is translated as CASWRFARTGRNSGANVLTF.